The T cell receptor beta chain described here comes from a study of radiotherapy plus CTLA-4 blockade in lung cancer. About the study: Objective responses occurred in 15% to 20% of patients; about 32% had disease control.

CDR1 is MDHEN, CDR2 SYDVKM, per germline. The CDR3 contains 17 residues. The ends lost 2 bases at V and 0 bases at J; junction bases unmatched: 6. TCRdb keeps only in-frame clones here, not all; method: immunoSEQ multiplex PCR. The sample lists fewer than 100,000 clones; 70% to 85% were seen once. Details on this clone: Its matching antigen is unknown.

Study-wide points: Response, reportedly, was best predicted by interferon-beta along with early blood T cell clone dynamics.

The receptor was isolated from a human donor with non-small cell lung cancer who had stable disease on radiotherapy plus ipilimumab. The source was peripheral blood, collected from a patient treated with radiotherapy plus ipilimumab. The rearrangement links TRBV28 to TRBJ2-3, with TRBD2 identical over 9 bases. The CDR3, as DNA: TGTGCCAGCAGTTTAAGCGGGAGGCCTCTTAGCACAGATACGCAGTATTTT. Translation gives CASSLSGRPLSTDTQYF.